This T cell receptor beta chain was observed in a study of T cell changes during pregnancy in multiple sclerosis. V shed 5 bases, J shed 2 bases, and the junction held 7 bases outside the gene matches. The CDR3 length is 16 residues. CDR1 and CDR2 (germline): ENHRY, SYGVKD. This clone has a single count. Measured with immunoSEQ multiplex PCR; TCRdb has only the in-frame clones, and not every one. The data show tens of thousands of clones, about 92% seen once. The J gene is TRBJ2-3, the V gene TRBV10-3; 10 bases map to TRBD2. The material sequenced was peripheral blood, taken in the third trimester of pregnancy. The origin of this receptor is a female donor in good health, enrolled as a control in a pregnancy study. DNA for the CDR3: TGTGCCATCAGTCCTACTAGCGGGGCGACCACAGATACGCAGTATTTT. Protein product: CAISPTSGATTDTQYF.